The subject of this entry is one T cell receptor beta chain. Its recognized antigen is unknown. Base quality data are lacking; no much larger clone is found one base away. The immunoSEQ Assay, a bias-controlled multiplex PCR, was used to amplify TCRbeta CDR3 regions from genomic DNA. The original methods were these. The number of nucleated cells in each sample was estimated from the amplification of reference gene primers within the assay. To quantify the absolute abundance of each unique TCRbeta CDR3 rearrangement, sequence reads were collapsed and filtered. For each sample, productive Simpson clonality was calculated as the square root of Simpson's diversity index across productive rearrangements. As stored in TCRdb, this immuneACCESS dataset retains in-frame rearrangements with V and J assigned. A fraction of the clones does not appear; measured against another copy, unresolved V genes explain less than half of the discrepancy, and the remainder lacks a known reason. V and J calls plus clone size are reproduced from that table; the DNA served to infer D and trimming. This sample is represented by about 160,000 clones; 85% of them were singletons. Of the sample, about 3% is held by the ten largest clones.

The sample originates from a study of blood T cell repertoires in COVID-19 (dated by TCRdb to the early 2020s). About the investigation overall: Samples from collaborators originated in the United States, Italy and Spain and spanned both the acute and convalescent phases of COVID-19. HLA class I and class II types, where available, came from metadata supplied by the sample provider rather than from assay-based typing. The dataset comprised deeply sampled blood TCRbeta repertoires from subjects exposed to, actively infected with, or recovered from COVID-19. A de-identified subject ID, COVID-19 status, age in years and sex were almost always included in the sample metadata. The samples were drawn from the first 160 participants of the ongoing ImmuneRACE study and from some 1,300 subjects provided by 6 global collaborators. The repertoires were released in a freely available public database meant as a resource for research on the immune response to SARS-CoV-2. The material from the prospective study consisted of cDNA or gDNA derived from T cells, B-cell-depleted T cells, or PBMCs.

Whole blood was collected in K2EDTA tubes by collaborating institutions according to the institutions' own protocols. For TCRbeta analysis, collaborators shipped samples as frozen whole blood, isolated PBMCs, or DNA extracted from either of those sample types. Points the paper makes about the study in general: How much clinical and demographic metadata was included differed by source and by participant, and the metadata was provided uncurated.

The CDR3 spans 13 residues, from the cysteine through the phenylalanine. Only the CDR3 DNA is retained, 39 bases long and in frame from the first base. Trimming leaves V shorter by 2 bases and J shorter by 2 bases, with the junction holding 0 bases beyond the gene matches. Reading the germline V gene gives CDR1 SGHTA and CDR2 FQGNSA. The rearranged segments are TRBV7-2 and TRBJ2-7; 7 central nucleotides agree with TRBD1. Sequencing was carried out using peripheral blood. The sequence was obtained from a human donor with acute or convalescent COVID-19. The donor label of this sample is uncertain. The bases are TGTGCCAGCAGCTTACAGGGGGCCTACGAGCAGTACTTC. It translates as CASSLQGAYEQYF.